Listed here are 24 T cell receptor beta chains from one sample, sequenced in a study of T cell responses to AZD1222 COVID-19 vaccine. Assay used: immunoSEQ multiplex PCR; TCRdb lists only in-frame clones, some missing. The sample lists 95,000 to 100,000 clones, about nine tenths occurring once. The sequencing used peripheral blood, collected on day 0 of AZD1222 vaccination. Receptors were obtained from an adult in good health.

The gene calls are TRBV28 and TRBJ2-3, with D tentatively TRBD1 (5 bases). This CDR3 is 13 amino acids long. Germline lookup yields CDR1 MDHEN and CDR2 SYDVKM. V lost 7 bases and J 4 bases, leaving 12 bases between the germline ends. The DNA for the CDR3 is TGTGCCAGCACAAAGGGGATCGCAGATACGCAGTATTTT. Its translation: CASTKGIADTQYF.

This clone was seen a single time. V and J are TRBV14 and TRBJ1-2, with TRBD1 matching over 8 bases. The CDR3 has 14 amino acids. J was trimmed by 7 bases and V by 4 bases; bases with no gene match: 8. From germline, CDR1 is SGHDN and CDR2 FVKESK. CDR3 protein: CASSPRTGWGGYTF. CDR3 DNA: TGTGCCAGCAGCCCCCGGACAGGGTGGGGTGGCTACACCTTC.

The CDR3 reads CASTTAEGTTNYGYTF. CDR3 bases: TGTGCCAGTACCACTGCAGAAGGGACCACTAACTATGGCTACACCTTC. This chain joins TRBV19 and TRBJ1-2; the D gene is possibly TRBD1 (5 bases). CDR3 length: 16 residues. CDR1 and CDR2 (germline): LNHDA, SQIVND (reference sequence). Between the trimmed V and J ends, which lost 7 bases and 0 bases, there was a span of 18 bases.

The rearrangement uses TRBV27 and TRBJ2-3; 13 positions match TRBD2. The junction had 6 bases not matched to a gene; V was cut back by 3 bases and J by 6 bases. CDR1 and CDR2 (germline): MNHEY, SMNVEV (reference sequence). This CDR3 spans 16 amino acids. The CDR3 DNA reads as TGTGCCAGCAGTTTCGGACTAGCGGGGGCGGGGGATACGCAGTATTTT. The encoded protein is CASSFGLAGAGDTQYF.

This sequence joins TRBV19 and TRBJ1-5, with D unresolved. V dropped 5 bases and J dropped 4 bases, with 18 bases sitting between them. Germline CDR1 is LNHDA and CDR2 is SQIVND (reference sequence). This CDR3 has 16 residues. This CDR3 reads CASSVLEGPPNQPQHF. As DNA, the CDR3 is TGTGCCAGTAGTGTTCTAGAGGGTCCCCCAAATCAGCCCCAGCATTTT.

The CDR3: CAWSPLGQGAYEQYF. The DNA for the CDR3 is TGTGCCTGGAGTCCTCTGGGACAGGGGGCTTACGAGCAGTACTTC. The gene calls are TRBV30 and TRBJ2-7, with 12 positions matching TRBD1. The germline V gene has CDR1 GTSNPN and CDR2 SVGIG (reference sequence). This CDR3 contains 15 residues. The V segment lost 2 bases and the J segment 4 bases; nucleotides outside the gene matches: 6.

The chain links TRBV7-8 to TRBJ1-3; D is unresolved. The germline CDR1 and CDR2 sequences are SGHVS and FQNEAQ. With 0 bases removed from V and 1 base from J, the gap between germline ends came to 7 bases. The CDR3 has 15 amino acids. CDR3: CASSLARVSGNTIYF. The CDR3 DNA is TGTGCCAGCAGCTTAGCGCGCGTTTCTGGAAACACCATATATTTT.

The chain recombines TRBV6-1 with TRBJ1-2; D unclear. Trimming pared 3 bases from V and 4 bases from J, leaving 9 bases between. Per germline, CDR1 MNHNS and CDR2 SASEGT. There are 13 residues in the CDR3. The CDR3 DNA sequence: TGTGCCAGCAGTGACCCCCCGAGCTATGGCTACACCTTC. It specifies CASSDPPSYGYTF.

CDR3 amino acids: CATSDPPTDYGYTF. CDR3 DNA sequence: TGTGCCACCAGTGATCCCCCAACAGACTATGGCTACACCTTC. The chain joins TRBV24-1 to TRBJ1-2; D is undetermined. CDR1 and CDR2 (germline): KGHDR, SFDVKD. Deletions cut 3 bases from V and 3 bases from J, with 10 bases between. The CDR3 is 14 residues long.

There are a few counts of this clone. The CDR3, as DNA: TGTGCCAGCAGCCTCAACCCCGGGACCTTTGCCTACGAGCAGTACTTC. It encodes CASSLNPGTFAYEQYF. J is TRBJ2-7 and V is TRBV7-6; D could derive from TRBD1 or TRBD2 (5 bases each). Germline-derived CDR1 and CDR2 are SGHVS and FNYEAQ. CDR3 length equals 16 residues. Deletions cut 5 bases from V and 2 bases from J, with 19 bases between.

V gene TRBV9 combines with J gene TRBJ2-1; D gene unclear. Between the trimmed V and J ends, which lost 3 bases and 0 bases, there was a span of 10 bases. The CDR3 contains 15 residues. Germline CDR1 reads SGDLS; CDR2 reads YYNGEE. The CDR3 DNA follows: TGTGCCAGCAGCGACATCAGGAGCTCCTACAATGAGCAGTTCTTC. It encodes CASSDIRSSYNEQFF.

The rearrangement uses TRBV27 and TRBJ1-1; D is unresolved. The germline V gene has CDR1 MNHEY and CDR2 SMNVEV (reference sequence). V was cut by 3 bases and J by 8 bases, with 16 bases left in between. This CDR3 contains 14 residues. CDR3: CASSLSLVRAEAFF. CDR3 nucleotides: TGTGCCAGCAGTTTGTCTTTAGTGAGGGCGGAAGCTTTCTTT.

With respect to this clone: One end of the junction fails to match germline, which may point to a read error. The chain is built from TRBV5-5 and TRBJ1-2; the D is unclear. This CDR3 spans 10 amino acids. Germline CDR1 and CDR2: SGHKS and YYEKEE (reference sequence). The CDR3 loop reads CASSEYDVFF. Here the CDR3 DNA reads TGTGCCAGCAGCGAATATGACGTTTTCTTC.

This clone was counted a few times. The rearrangement links TRBV4-1 to TRBJ1-6, with D perhaps TRBD1 (5 bases). CDR1 MGHRA and CDR2 YSYEKL come from the germline V gene. This CDR3 region has 16 residues. The V and J ends lost 3 bases and 7 bases respectively, with 16 bases between them. CDR3 sequence (DNA): TGCGCCAGCAGCCAGCTCGCCAGGGCGCCCAATTCACCCCTCCACTTT. Its protein product is CASSQLARAPNSPLHF.

The rearrangement uses TRBV28 and TRBJ2-5; 10 bases align to TRBD2. Germline CDR1 and CDR2: MDHEN and SYDVKM. The CDR3 extends over 17 amino acids. V dropped 3 bases and J dropped 5; count of bases not matched to a gene: 12. The DNA of the CDR3 is TGTGCCAGCAGTTTTGGCCTAGCGGGGGTTTTGTGGGAGACCCAGTACTTC. Protein sequence: CASSFGLAGVLWETQYF.

This clone is a singleton in its sample. The chain joins TRBV11-3 to TRBJ2-2; possibly TRBD2 for D (5 bases). This CDR3 has 15 amino acids. CDR1 SGHNT and CDR2 YENEEA come from the germline V gene. Trimming pared 4 bases from V and 2 bases from J, leaving 11 bases between. CDR3 sequence (DNA): TGTGCCAGCAGCTCCCGTCGGGGAAACACCGGGGAGCTGTTTTTT. This translates into CASSSRRGNTGELFF. The whole variable domain, remainder taken from reference TRBV11-3 and TRBJ2-2, is EAGVVQSPRYKIIEKKQPVAFWCNPISGHNTLYWYLQNLGQGPELLIRYENEEAVDDSQLPKDRFSAERLKGVDSTLKIQPAELGDSAVYLCASSSRRGNTGELFFGEGSRLTVL.

The chain is built from TRBV5-5 and TRBJ1-4; maybe TRBD1 (6 bases). V was pared by 0 bases and J by 6 bases, with 15 bases between. Per germline, CDR1 SGHKS and CDR2 YYEKEE (reference sequence). There are 16 residues in the CDR3. The CDR3 protein is CASSLEAWGPDEKLFF. CDR3 nucleotide sequence: TGTGCCAGCAGCTTGGAGGCTTGGGGGCCGGATGAAAAACTGTTTTTT.

The rearrangement uses TRBV29-1 and TRBJ2-7, with TRBD1 matching 7 bases. Germline CDR1 is SQVTM and CDR2 is ANQGSEA. The trim removed 5 bases at V and 7 bases at J, leaving 8 bases unmatched. There are 12 residues in the CDR3. The CDR3 loop reads CSVRQGTGEQYF. For the CDR3, the DNA is TGCAGCGTTAGACAGGGAACAGGGGAGCAGTACTTC.

In regard to this clone: Other DNA sequences from this sample encode an identical CDR3 as well. The genes are TRBV5-1 and TRBJ2-2; D gene unclear. Trimming removed 5 bases at V and 1 base at J, with 6 bases between. CDR3 length: 13 residues. Looked up from germline, CDR1 is SGHRS and CDR2 is YFSETQ. The CDR3 DNA reads as TGCGCCAGCAGAGACGGGAACACCGGGGAGCTGTTTTTT. It yields the protein CASRDGNTGELFF. Full variable domain (outside the CDR3, taken from reference TRBV5-1 and TRBJ2-2): KAGVTQTPRYLIKTRGQQVTLSCSPISGHRSVSWYQQTPGQGLQFLFEYFSETQRNKGNFPGRFSGRQFSNSRSEMNVSTLELGDSALYLCASRDGNTGELFFGEGSRLTVL.

This clone was recorded only once. The chain is built from TRBV6-4 and TRBJ2-3, with TRBD1 as a possible D gene (5 bases). Per the germline V gene, CDR1 is MRHNA and CDR2 is SNTAGT. Deletions cut 10 bases from V and 0 bases from J, with 17 bases between. This CDR3 has 15 amino acids. CDR3 protein: CATRPDRTSTDTQYF. In DNA form, the CDR3 reads TGTGCCACCCGCCCCGACAGAACTAGCACAGATACGCAGTATTTT.

The table lists this clone with a count of one. J is TRBJ1-5 and V is TRBV27; 10 bases match TRBD1. This CDR3 is built from 15 residues. The V gene end was trimmed by 5 bases and the J gene end by 9 bases; junction bases not matched to a gene: 10. In germline, CDR1 is MNHEY, CDR2 SMNVEV (reference sequence). CDR3 protein: CASSLSGQGLSPQHF. The CDR3 nucleotides read TGTGCCAGCAGTCTTTCGGGACAGGGGCTGTCGCCCCAGCATTTT.

The V call is TRBV19, the J call TRBJ2-1, with TRBD2 identical over 8 bases. CDR3 length: 15 residues. J was trimmed by 4 bases and V by 6 bases; bases with no gene match: 8. Germline CDR1 reads LNHDA; CDR2 reads SQIVND (reference sequence). DNA for the CDR3: TGTGCCAGTAGGATTCGAAGCGGGGGTTACAATGAGCAGTTCTTC. This codes for CASRIRSGGYNEQFF. Based on the CDR3 plus reference TRBV19 and TRBJ2-1, the full variable domain is DGGITQSPKYLFRKEGQNVTLSCEQNLNHDAMYWYRQDPGQGLRLIYYSQIVNDFQKGDIAEGYSVSREKKESFPLTVTSAQKNPTAFYLCASRIRSGGYNEQFFGPGTRLTVL.

The chain uses TRBV6-5 and TRBJ1-6, with D possibly matching TRBD1 (5 bases). The CDR3 consists of 13 residues. The germline gives CDR1 MNHEY, CDR2 SVGAGI. V was trimmed by 2 bases and J by 11 bases, leaving 10 bases between them. CDR3 loop: CASSYGATTPLHF. CDR3 in DNA: TGTGCCAGCAGTTACGGGGCAACCACACCCCTCCACTTT.

J is TRBJ2-7 and V is TRBV7-9; D remains ambiguous. This CDR3 has 15 amino acids. Trimming took 3 bases from V and 0 from J, leaving 12 bases between them. Germline assignment: CDR1 SEHNR and CDR2 FQNEAQ (reference sequence). In DNA form, the CDR3 reads TGTGCCAGCAGCTTTGCACGGACCAGCTCCTACGAGCAGTACTTC. This translates into CASSFARTSSYEQYF.